This entry lists 21 T cell receptor beta chains sequenced from one sample in a study of T-cell memory formation after mild COVID-19. TCRdb analysed the 5' RACE reads with MiXCR anew, one entry per CDR3 protein. This sample has hundreds of thousands of distinct CDR3 sequences, with 15% to 20% found just once. Sequencing was done on a sample of PBMCs or a T cell subset sorted from them (not recorded which). These receptor sequences come from a man aged 18 to 29 who had mild COVID-19 (a few samples of this study predate the infection). Cell type and time point are not known.

This clonotype has a handful of counts. The gene calls are TRBV7-9 and TRBJ2-7; TRBD2 might be the D (5 bases). V shed 1 base and J shed 7 bases, with 11 bases lying between them. The CDR3 has 13 residues. CDR1 is SEHNR, CDR2 FQNEAQ, per germline (reference sequence). CDR3 in DNA: TGTGCCAGCAGCTTAGGAGGGCCGGGGGAGCAGTACTTC. This gives the protein CASSLGGPGEQYF.

The gene calls are TRBV2 and TRBJ2-1; D is possibly TRBD1 or TRBD2 (5 bases each). The V gene's germline CDR1 is SNHLY and CDR2 FYNNEI. The CDR3 is 16 amino acids. V was pared by 10 bases and J by 5 bases, with 24 bases between. The CDR3 nucleotides are TGTGCCAATGTGGGGTTTAGCGTGGGGCCAGACAATGAGCAGTTCTTC. Translated, it gives CANVGFSVGPDNEQFF.

The table lists this clonotype with a count of one. The gene calls are TRBV20-1 and TRBJ2-3; 12 nucleotides line up with TRBD2. This CDR3 is built from 16 residues. After removal of 0 bases from V and 4 bases from J, the junction contained 5 bases not matched to a gene. Germline assignment: CDR1 DFQATT and CDR2 SNEGSKA (reference sequence). CDR3 nucleotide sequence: TGCAGTGCTAGAGATCGAAGGACTAGCGGGGCAGATACGCAGTATTTT. Its translation: CSARDRRTSGADTQYF.

The table lists this clonotype with many counts. This chain connects TRBV7-2 to TRBJ2-2, with D tentatively TRBD1 (5 bases). The CDR3 contains 13 residues. V was trimmed by 2 bases and J by 5 bases, leaving 6 bases between them. Germline V CDR1 and CDR2: SGHTA, FQGNSA. The CDR3 is CASSLQGTGELFF. CDR3 nucleotide sequence: TGTGCCAGCAGCTTACAGGGTACCGGGGAGCTGTTTTTT.

CDR3 DNA sequence: TGCGCCAGCAGCTTGGCTAGAGTCACAACCAATGAGCAGTTCTTC. Protein sequence: CASSLARVTTNEQFF. The V gene is TRBV5-1, the J gene TRBJ2-1, with D hard to call. The CDR3 totals 15 residues. The germline V gene has CDR1 SGHRS and CDR2 YFSETQ. Trimming removed 0 bases at V and 6 bases at J, with 13 bases between.

This chain joins TRBV7-6 and TRBJ2-2; D possibly corresponds to TRBD2 (7 bases). Between the trimmed V and J ends, which lost 4 bases and 7 bases, there was a span of 13 bases. CDR3 length equals 14 residues. Germline V gene data show CDR1 as SGHVS and CDR2 as FNYEAQ. The CDR3: CASSSGGSRGELFF. DNA of the CDR3: TGTGCCAGCAGCTCGGGGGGCTCCCGCGGGGAGCTGTTTTTT.

This clonotype was seen a handful of times. The J gene is TRBJ2-7, the V gene TRBV4-3; TRBD2 might be the D (6 bases). Deletions cut 0 bases from V and 8 bases from J, with 14 bases between. The CDR3 is made up of 14 amino acids. Germline V gives CDR1 LGHNA, CDR2 YSLEER. The DNA of the CDR3 is TGCGCCAGCAGCCAAGATACCGGGGGATTACAGCAGTACTTC. Its translation is CASSQDTGGLQQYF.

This clonotype was seen only a few times. The rearrangement joins TRBV18 to TRBJ2-7, with TRBD1 matching 8 bases. V trimming: 6 bases; J trimming: 0 bases; junction bases outside the gene matches: 7. CDR1 and CDR2 from the germline V gene are KGHSH and LQKENI. The CDR3 is 15 amino acids. The CDR3 DNA reads as TGTGCCAGCTCCCCCGACAGGGGTCCCTCCTACGAGCAGTACTTC. Protein sequence: CASSPDRGPSYEQYF.

V gene TRBV5-1 combines with J gene TRBJ2-6, with D possibly TRBD1 on 5 matching bases. CDR1 is SGHRS, CDR2 YFSETQ, per germline. CDR3 length: 16 residues. V was cut by 3 bases and J by 0 bases, with 10 bases left in between. CDR3 amino acids: CASSSWGGSGANVLTF. CDR3 coding DNA: TGCGCCAGCAGCTCTTGGGGCGGCTCTGGGGCCAACGTCCTGACTTTC. Variable domain in full (rest from reference TRBV5-1 and TRBJ2-6): KAGVTQTPRYLIKTRGQQVTLSCSPISGHRSVSWYQQTPGQGLQFLFEYFSETQRNKGNFPGRFSGRQFSNSRSEMNVSTLELGDSALYLCASSSWGGSGANVLTFGAGSRLTVL.

This clonotype was seen a handful of times. The rearrangement links TRBV29-1 to TRBJ1-1; D uncertain. Trimming cost V 4 bases and J 1 base, with 19 bases left between them. This CDR3 has 16 amino acids. Germline CDR1 reads SQVTM; CDR2 reads ANQGSEA. The CDR3 DNA sequence: TGCAGCGTTGCAACTTCCATTTGGTTGGGGAACACTGAAGCTTTCTTT. This encodes CSVATSIWLGNTEAFF.

The genes are TRBV7-9 and TRBJ2-2; no firm D call. Germline V lookup: CDR1 SEHNR, CDR2 FQNEAQ (reference sequence). Trimming left V 4 bases short and J 1 base short, with 7 bases between. There are 14 residues in the CDR3. CDR3 in DNA: TGTGCCAGCAGCTCGACGGTGAACACCGGGGAGCTGTTTTTT. Translating it yields CASSSTVNTGELFF. Filled out from reference TRBV7-9 and TRBJ2-2, the complete variable domain reads DTGVSQNPRHKITKRGQNVTFRCDPISEHNRLYWYRQTLGQGPEFLTYFQNEAQLEKSRLLSDRFSAERPKGSFSTLEIQRTEQGDSAMYLCASSSTVNTGELFFGEGSRLTVL.

This clonotype was picked up a small number of times. The V call is TRBV12-3 or TRBV12-4, the J call TRBJ2-2, with a tentative D call TRBD2 (5 bases). The V end lost 8 bases, the J end lost 3 bases, and 13 bases lay between the germline ends. The CDR3 is made up of 14 amino acids. CDR3 bases: TGTGCCAGCGCGGTCCGGGAATACACCGGGGAGCTGTTTTTT. Its protein product is CASAVREYTGELFF.

In this sample, this clonotype turned up many times. The CDR3 region is CASTSGESTDTQYF. The CDR3 DNA follows: TGCGCCAGCACTAGCGGGGAAAGCACAGATACGCAGTATTTT. V and J are TRBV5-1 and TRBJ2-3; 9 positions match TRBD2. The CDR3 covers 14 residues. Germline-derived CDR1 and CDR2 are SGHRS and YFSETQ. The V gene end was trimmed by 6 bases and the J gene end by 0 bases; junction bases not matched to a gene: 2.

The gene calls are TRBV27 and TRBJ2-7, with D tentatively TRBD1 or TRBD2 (5 bases each). The germline gives CDR1 MNHEY, CDR2 SMNVEV (reference sequence). With 0 bases removed from V and 0 bases from J, the gap between germline ends came to 18 bases. The CDR3 covers 18 residues. The CDR3 is CASSLSTYRDGPSYEQYF. CDR3 DNA: TGTGCCAGCAGTTTATCGACCTACCGGGACGGGCCCTCCTACGAGCAGTACTTC.

This clonotype was counted a few times. The rearrangement uses TRBV4-1 and TRBJ1-3, with 11 positions matching TRBD1. This CDR3 has 16 residues. The V gene's germline CDR1 is MGHRA and CDR2 YSYEKL. V dropped 2 bases and J dropped 5; count of bases not matched to a gene: 5. The CDR3 protein is CASSQPGQGGRNTIYF. CDR3 bases: TGCGCCAGCAGCCAACCGGGACAGGGGGGCCGAAACACCATATATTTT.

The chain uses TRBV7-2 and TRBJ2-3; no reliable D call. The germline V and J ends were trimmed by 1 base and 2 bases, with 10 bases remaining between them. CDR1 is SGHTA, CDR2 FQGNSA, per germline. This CDR3 comprises 15 residues. The CDR3 sequence: CASSLEQTITDTQYF. The CDR3 region has the DNA TGTGCCAGCAGCTTAGAACAGACGATCACAGATACGCAGTATTTT.

Only one count was recorded for this clonotype. The chain joins TRBV27 to TRBJ2-6, with D uncertain. This CDR3 spans 12 amino acids. Per germline, CDR1 MNHEY and CDR2 SMNVEV (reference sequence). V was clipped by 8 bases and J by 0 bases, with 2 bases between them. CDR3 in amino acids: CASASGANVLTF. CDR3 coding DNA: TGTGCCAGCGCCTCTGGGGCCAACGTCCTGACTTTC. Looking up the rest from reference TRBV27 and TRBJ2-6 gives the full variable domain: EAQVTQNPRYLITVTGKKLTVTCSQNMNHEYMSWYRQDPGLGLRQIYYSMNVEVTDKGDVPEGYKVSRKEKRNFPLILESPSPNQTSLYFCASASGANVLTFGAGSRLTVL.

The J gene is TRBJ1-5, the V gene TRBV11-2; D is unclear. The CDR3 covers 15 residues. The germline V gene encodes CDR1 SGHAT and CDR2 FQNNGV. Between the trimmed V and J ends, which lost 3 bases and 1 base, there was a span of 10 bases. The CDR3 loop reads CASSLGGGSNQPQHF. CDR3 nucleotide sequence: TGTGCCAGCAGCTTGGGAGGAGGGAGCAATCAGCCCCAGCATTTT.

The gene calls are TRBV7-6 and TRBJ2-3, with 7 bases identical to TRBD1. CDR3 length equals 16 residues. The V gene end was trimmed by 5 bases and the J gene end by 0 bases; junction bases not matched to a gene: 8. CDR1 and CDR2 (germline): SGHVS, FNYEAQ. Here the CDR3 DNA reads TGTGCCAGCAGCGGTCGACAGGGATCTAGCACAGATACGCAGTATTTT. Translating it yields CASSGRQGSSTDTQYF.

The CDR3 DNA is TGCGCCAGCAGCCAAGAGGTTGGAGGGAAAGCCATTCAGTACTTC. Translating gives CASSQEVGGKAIQYF. This chain joins TRBV4-3 and TRBJ2-4; possibly TRBD2 for D (6 bases). Germline CDR1 is LGHNA and CDR2 is YSLEER. Trimming stripped 0 bases from V and 9 bases from J, with 15 bases between. This CDR3 spans 15 amino acids.

This clonotype was detected a few times. The chain combines TRBV29-1 with TRBJ2-7, with 9 bases identical to TRBD1. V was pared by 4 bases and J by 2 bases, with 6 bases of the junction left unmatched. This CDR3 spans 14 amino acids. CDR1 is SQVTM, CDR2 ANQGSEA, per germline. In DNA form, the CDR3 reads TGCAGCGTTGGCCGGGACAGGGCCCCCTACGAGCAGTACTTC. Translating gives CSVGRDRAPYEQYF.